This entry is about one T cell receptor beta chain. Its cognate antigen is unknown. The CDR3 length is 18 residues. The V gene lost 1 base and the J gene lost 1 base, with 20 bases spanning the gap. Per the germline V gene, CDR1 is SGHTA and CDR2 is FQGNSA. It was with 60 Vbeta and 13 Jbeta primers that the PCR ran. Per the authors' pipeline: An analysis that came later counted roughly 80 million unique TCR beta chains, approximately 10 million shared. Method: immunoSEQ multiplex PCR; TCRdb's copy keeps in-frame clones and lacks some. Clone size and the V and J calls come from that table; the DNA yielded D and trimming. This sample has approximately 90,000 clones, with more than 70% found just once. The sample belongs to a study of cytomegalovirus exposure and HLA in healthy donors. Study-level information: Tens of millions of unique TCR sequences came from HLA-typed donors in an early release.

Regarding the study as a whole: High sensitivity and specificity were reportedly achieved when the classifier diagnosed cytomegalovirus status. Presence/absence analyses rested on an assumption that sequencing depth was roughly uniform across donors.

The specimen was PBMCs. This clonotype was sampled from a man aged 40-50 years in good health and CMV-seronegative. The chain couples TRBV7-2 to TRBJ2-7, with D maybe TRBD2 (6 bases). This chain's CDR3 is CASSLESSRPGRSYEQYF. The CDR3 bases are TGTGCCAGCAGCTTAGAGTCATCCAGGCCAGGGAGGTCCTACGAGCAGTACTTC.